In its sample, the clone carrying this T cell receptor (beta chain) was seen a few times. The antigen is unknown. The J segment lost 8 bases and the V segment lost 2 bases, leaving 6 bases of the junction unmatched. Looked up from germline, CDR1 is MNHEY and CDR2 is SVGAGI. The CDR3 is 14 amino acids. This record belongs to a study of response to subunit inactivated influenza vaccine. Regarding the study as a whole: Authors suggested that a seasonal influenza vaccination recruits few new T cells each time.

From the RT-PCR reads, TCRdb called clonotypes with MiXCR, one entry per CDR3 protein. The data show about 160,000 distinct CDR3 sequences, with 11% seen just once and roughly an eighth held by the top ten. The sample was non-naive T cells sorted from PBMCs, taken 45 days after vaccination. The rearrangement uses TRBV6-5 and TRBJ2-1; TRBD1 matches 7 bases. The clonotype comes from a man between 50 and 59 years old who received an inactivated influenza vaccine. CDR3 in DNA: TGTGCCAGCAGTTACATGAGACAGGGCGATGAGCAGTTCTTC. Translating gives CASSYMRQGDEQFF.